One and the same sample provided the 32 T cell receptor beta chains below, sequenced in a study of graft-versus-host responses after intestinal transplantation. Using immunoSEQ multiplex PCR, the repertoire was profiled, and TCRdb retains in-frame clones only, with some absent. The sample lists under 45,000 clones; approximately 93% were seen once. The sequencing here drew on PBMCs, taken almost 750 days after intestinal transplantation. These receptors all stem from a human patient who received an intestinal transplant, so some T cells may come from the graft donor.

The chain's CDR3 is CASSSTTGNNQPQHF. Written as DNA, the CDR3 is TGTGCCAGCAGCTCCACGACAGGGAATAATCAGCCCCAGCATTTT. The chain links TRBV7-6 to TRBJ1-5, with 7 nucleotides matching TRBD1. CDR3 size: 15 residues. With 4 bases clipped from V and 4 bases from J, the junction kept 7 bases outside the gene matches. Germline loops: CDR1 SGHVS, CDR2 FNYEAQ. The entire variable domain, with the rest obtained from reference TRBV7-6 and TRBJ1-5, is as follows: GAGVSQSPRYKVTKRGQDVALRCDPISGHVSLYWYRQALGQGPEFLTYFNYEAQQDKSGLPNDRFSAERPEGSISTLTIQRTEQRDSAMYRCASSSTTGNNQPQHFGDGTRLSIL.

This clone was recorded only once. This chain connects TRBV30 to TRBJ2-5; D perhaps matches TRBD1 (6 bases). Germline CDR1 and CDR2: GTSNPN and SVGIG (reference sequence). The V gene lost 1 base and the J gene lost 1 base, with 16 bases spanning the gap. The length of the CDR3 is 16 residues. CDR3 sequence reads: CAWSGEWTVVQETQYF. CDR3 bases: TGTGCCTGGAGTGGAGAATGGACAGTTGTCCAAGAGACCCAGTACTTC.

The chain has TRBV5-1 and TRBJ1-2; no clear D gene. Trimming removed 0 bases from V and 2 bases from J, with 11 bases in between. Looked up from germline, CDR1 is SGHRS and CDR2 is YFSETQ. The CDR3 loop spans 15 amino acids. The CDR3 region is CASSLALGRNYGYTF. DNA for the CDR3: TGCGCCAGCAGCTTGGCCCTCGGCAGGAACTATGGCTACACCTTC.

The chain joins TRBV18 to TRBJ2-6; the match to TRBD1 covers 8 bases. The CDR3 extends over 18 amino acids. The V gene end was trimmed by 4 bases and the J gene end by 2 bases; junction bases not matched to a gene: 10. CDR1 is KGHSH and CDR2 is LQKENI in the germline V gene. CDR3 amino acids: CASSLQTGARPGANVLTF. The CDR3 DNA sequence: TGTGCCAGCTCACTACAGACAGGGGCACGCCCTGGGGCCAACGTCCTGACTTTC.

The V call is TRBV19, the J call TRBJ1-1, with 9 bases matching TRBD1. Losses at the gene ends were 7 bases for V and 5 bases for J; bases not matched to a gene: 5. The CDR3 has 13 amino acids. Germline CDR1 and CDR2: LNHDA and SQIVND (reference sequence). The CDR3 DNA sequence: TGTGCCAGTACTTGGACAGGGGTTACTGAAGCTTTCTTT. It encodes CASTWTGVTEAFF.

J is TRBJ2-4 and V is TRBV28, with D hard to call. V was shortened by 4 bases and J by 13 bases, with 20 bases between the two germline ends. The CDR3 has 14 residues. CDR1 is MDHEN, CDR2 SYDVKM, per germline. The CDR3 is CASSSGTLPVAQYF. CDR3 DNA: TGTGCCAGCAGTTCAGGCACTCTCCCGGTGGCCCAGTACTTC.

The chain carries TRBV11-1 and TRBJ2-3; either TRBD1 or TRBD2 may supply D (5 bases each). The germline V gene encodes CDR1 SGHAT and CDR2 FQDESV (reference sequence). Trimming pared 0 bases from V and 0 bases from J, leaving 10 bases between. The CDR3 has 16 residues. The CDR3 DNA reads TGTGCCAGCAGCTTAGCTCGGGACCCTAGCACAGATACGCAGTATTTT. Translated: CASSLARDPSTDTQYF. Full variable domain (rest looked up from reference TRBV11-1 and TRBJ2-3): EAEVAQSPRYKITEKSQAVAFWCDPISGHATLYWYRQILGQGPELLVQFQDESVVDDSQLPKDRFSAERLKGVDSTLKIQPAELGDSAMYLCASSLARDPSTDTQYFGPGTRLTVL.

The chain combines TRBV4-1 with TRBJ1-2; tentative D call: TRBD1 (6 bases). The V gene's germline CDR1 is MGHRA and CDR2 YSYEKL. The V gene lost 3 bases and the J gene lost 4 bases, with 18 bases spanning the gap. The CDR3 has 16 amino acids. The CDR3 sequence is CASSHQDRFLSYGYTF. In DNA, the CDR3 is TGCGCCAGCAGCCACCAAGACAGGTTCCTCTCCTATGGCTACACCTTC.

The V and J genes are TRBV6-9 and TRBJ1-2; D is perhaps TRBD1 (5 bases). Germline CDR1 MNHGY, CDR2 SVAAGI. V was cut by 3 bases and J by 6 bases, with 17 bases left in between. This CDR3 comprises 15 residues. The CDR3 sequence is CASSYSQGRNHGYTF. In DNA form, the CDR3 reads TGTGCCAGCAGTTACTCTCAGGGAAGGAATCATGGCTACACCTTC.

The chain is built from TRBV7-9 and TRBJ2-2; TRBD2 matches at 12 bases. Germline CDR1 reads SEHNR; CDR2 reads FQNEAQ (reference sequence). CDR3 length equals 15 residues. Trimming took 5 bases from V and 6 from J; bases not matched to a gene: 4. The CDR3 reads CASSRLAGDAGELFF. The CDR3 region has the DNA TGTGCCAGCAGCCGACTAGCGGGAGATGCCGGGGAGCTGTTTTTT.

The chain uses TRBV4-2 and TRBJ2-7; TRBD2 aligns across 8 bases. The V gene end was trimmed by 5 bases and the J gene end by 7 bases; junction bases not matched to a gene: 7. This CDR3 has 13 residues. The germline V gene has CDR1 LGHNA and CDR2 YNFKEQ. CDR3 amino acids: CASSKLLAEEQYF. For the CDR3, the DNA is TGTGCCAGCAGCAAATTACTAGCGGAAGAGCAGTACTTC.

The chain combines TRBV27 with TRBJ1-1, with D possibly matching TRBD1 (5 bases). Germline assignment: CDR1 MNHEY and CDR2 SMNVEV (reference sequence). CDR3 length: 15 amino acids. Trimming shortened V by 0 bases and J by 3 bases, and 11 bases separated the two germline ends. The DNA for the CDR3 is TGTGCCAGCAGTTTATCGTTCGGGGCGTACACTGAAGCTTTCTTT. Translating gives CASSLSFGAYTEAFF.

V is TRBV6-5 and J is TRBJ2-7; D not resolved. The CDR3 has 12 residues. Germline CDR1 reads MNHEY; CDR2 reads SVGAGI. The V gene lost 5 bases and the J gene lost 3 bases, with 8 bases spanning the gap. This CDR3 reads CASSPTNYEQYF. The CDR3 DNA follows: TGTGCCAGCAGTCCAACCAACTACGAGCAGTACTTC.

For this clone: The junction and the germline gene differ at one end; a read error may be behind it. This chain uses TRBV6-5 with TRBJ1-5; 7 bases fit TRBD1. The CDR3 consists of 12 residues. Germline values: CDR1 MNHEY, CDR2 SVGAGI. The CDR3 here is CASSTYRGAQHF. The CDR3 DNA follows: TGTGCCAGCAGTACCTACAGGGGAGCCCAACATTTT.

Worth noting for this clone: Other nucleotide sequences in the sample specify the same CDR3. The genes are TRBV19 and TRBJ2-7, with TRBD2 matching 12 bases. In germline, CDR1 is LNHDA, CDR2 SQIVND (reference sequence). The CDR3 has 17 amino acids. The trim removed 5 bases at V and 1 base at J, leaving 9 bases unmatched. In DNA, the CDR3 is TGTGCCAGTAGTCCCCGACTAGCGGGAGAGTCATCCTACGAGCAGTACTTC. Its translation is CASSPRLAGESSYEQYF. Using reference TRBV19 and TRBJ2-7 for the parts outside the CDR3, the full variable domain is DGGITQSPKYLFRKEGQNVTLSCEQNLNHDAMYWYRQDPGQGLRLIYYSQIVNDFQKGDIAEGYSVSREKKESFPLTVTSAQKNPTAFYLCASSPRLAGESSYEQYFGPGTRLTVT.

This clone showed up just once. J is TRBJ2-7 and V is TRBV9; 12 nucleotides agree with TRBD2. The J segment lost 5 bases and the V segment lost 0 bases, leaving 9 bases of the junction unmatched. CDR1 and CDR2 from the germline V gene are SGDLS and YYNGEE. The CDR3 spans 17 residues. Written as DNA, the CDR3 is TGTGCCAGCAGCGTAGTTTCGACTAGCGGGAGTTTGAACGAGCAGTACTTC. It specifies CASSVVSTSGSLNEQYF.

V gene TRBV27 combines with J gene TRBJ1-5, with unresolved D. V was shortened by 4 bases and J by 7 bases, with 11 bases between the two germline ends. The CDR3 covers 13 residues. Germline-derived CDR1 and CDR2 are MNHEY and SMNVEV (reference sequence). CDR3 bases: TGTGCCAGCAGTTCCGGTTTTGGACAGCCCCAGCATTTT. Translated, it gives CASSSGFGQPQHF.

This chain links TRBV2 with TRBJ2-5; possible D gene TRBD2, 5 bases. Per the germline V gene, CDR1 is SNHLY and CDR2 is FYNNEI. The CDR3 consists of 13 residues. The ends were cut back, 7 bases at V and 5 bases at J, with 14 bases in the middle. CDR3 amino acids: CASKRDSEETQYF. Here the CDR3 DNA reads TGTGCCAGCAAAAGAGATAGCGAGGAGACCCAGTACTTC.

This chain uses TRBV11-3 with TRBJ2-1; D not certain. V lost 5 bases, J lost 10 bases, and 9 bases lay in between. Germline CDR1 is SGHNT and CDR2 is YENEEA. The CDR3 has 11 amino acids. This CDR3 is CASSPTNEQFF. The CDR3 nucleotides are TGTGCCAGCAGCCCCACCAACGAGCAGTTCTTC.

CDR3 sequence (DNA): TGTGCCAGCAGTAGAGAACTCGGGGGCACTGAAGCTTTCTTT. Encoded protein: CASSRELGGTEAFF. V gene TRBV2 combines with J gene TRBJ1-1, with D possibly TRBD1 on 5 matching bases. The CDR3 runs to 14 residues. V lost 5 bases and J 4 bases, leaving 14 bases between the germline ends. Germline CDR1 SNHLY, CDR2 FYNNEI. The full variable domain, with the rest looked up from reference TRBV2 and TRBJ1-1, is EPEVTQTPSHQVTQMGQEVILRCVPISNHLYFYWYRQILGQKVEFLVSFYNNEISEKSEIFDDQFSVERPDGSNFTLKIRSTKLEDSAMYFCASSRELGGTEAFFGQGTRLTVV.

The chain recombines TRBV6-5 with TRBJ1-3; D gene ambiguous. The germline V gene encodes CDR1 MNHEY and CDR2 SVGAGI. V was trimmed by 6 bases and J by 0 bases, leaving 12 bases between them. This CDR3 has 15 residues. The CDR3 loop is CASRKTEVSGNTIYF. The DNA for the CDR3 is TGTGCCAGCAGAAAAACAGAGGTCTCTGGAAACACCATATATTTT.

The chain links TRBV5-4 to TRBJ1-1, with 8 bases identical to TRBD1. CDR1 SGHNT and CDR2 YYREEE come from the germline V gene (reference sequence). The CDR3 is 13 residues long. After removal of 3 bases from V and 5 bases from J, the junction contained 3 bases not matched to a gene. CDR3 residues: CASSWTGLTEAFF. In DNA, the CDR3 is TGTGCCAGCAGCTGGACAGGGCTAACTGAAGCTTTCTTT. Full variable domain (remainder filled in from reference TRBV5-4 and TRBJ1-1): ETGVTQSPTHLIKTRGQQVTLRCSSQSGHNTVSWYQQALGQGPQFIFQYYREEENGRGNFPPRFSGLQFPNYSSELNVNALELDDSALYLCASSWTGLTEAFFGQGTRLTVV.

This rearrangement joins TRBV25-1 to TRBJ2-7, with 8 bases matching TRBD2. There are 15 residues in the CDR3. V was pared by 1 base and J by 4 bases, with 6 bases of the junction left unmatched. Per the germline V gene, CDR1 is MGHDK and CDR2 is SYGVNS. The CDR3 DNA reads TGTGCCAGCAGTGAATGGAAGCGGGAGCCATACGAGCAGTACTTC. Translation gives CASSEWKREPYEQYF.

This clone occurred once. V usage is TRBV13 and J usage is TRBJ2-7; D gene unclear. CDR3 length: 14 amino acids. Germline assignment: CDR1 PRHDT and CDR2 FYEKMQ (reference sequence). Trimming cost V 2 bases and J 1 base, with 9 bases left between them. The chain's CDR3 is CASSLFLKSYEQYF. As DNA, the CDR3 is TGTGCCAGCAGCTTATTTCTCAAATCCTACGAGCAGTACTTC.

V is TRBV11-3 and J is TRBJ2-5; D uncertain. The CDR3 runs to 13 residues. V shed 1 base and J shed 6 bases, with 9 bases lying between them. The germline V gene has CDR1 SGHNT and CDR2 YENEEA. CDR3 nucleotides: TGTGCCAGCAGCTTAGCCTCTACTAAGACCCAGTACTTC. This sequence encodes CASSLASTKTQYF.

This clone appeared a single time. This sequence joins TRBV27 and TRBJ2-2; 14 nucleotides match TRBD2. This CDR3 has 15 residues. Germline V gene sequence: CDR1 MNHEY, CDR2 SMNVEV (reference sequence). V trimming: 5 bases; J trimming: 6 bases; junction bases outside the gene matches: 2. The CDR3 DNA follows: TGTGCCAGCAGTCCGGGACTAGCGGGGGCCGGGGAGCTGTTTTTT. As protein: CASSPGLAGAGELFF.

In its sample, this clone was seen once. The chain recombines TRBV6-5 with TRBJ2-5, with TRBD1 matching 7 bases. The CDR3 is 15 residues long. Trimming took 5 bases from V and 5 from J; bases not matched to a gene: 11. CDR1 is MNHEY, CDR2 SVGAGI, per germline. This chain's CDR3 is CASSPGQVVTETQYF. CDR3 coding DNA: TGTGCCAGCAGTCCTGGACAGGTTGTTACGGAGACCCAGTACTTC.

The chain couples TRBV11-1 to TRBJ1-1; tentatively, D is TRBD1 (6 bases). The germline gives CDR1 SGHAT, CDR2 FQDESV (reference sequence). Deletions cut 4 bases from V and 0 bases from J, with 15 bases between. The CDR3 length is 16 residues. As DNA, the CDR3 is TGTGCCAGCAGCTCCCGGACAAGGGGGATGAACACTGAAGCTTTCTTT. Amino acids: CASSSRTRGMNTEAFF.

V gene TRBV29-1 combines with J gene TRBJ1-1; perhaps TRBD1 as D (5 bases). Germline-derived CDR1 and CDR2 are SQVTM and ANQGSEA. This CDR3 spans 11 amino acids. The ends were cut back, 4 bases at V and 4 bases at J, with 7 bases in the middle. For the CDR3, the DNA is TGCAGCGTTGGTGGGGGCACTGAAGCTTTCTTT. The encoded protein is CSVGGGTEAFF.

Here the CDR3 reads CASSPRTSGTYNEQFF. As DNA, the CDR3 is TGTGCCAGCAGCCCGCGGACTAGCGGGACCTACAATGAGCAGTTCTTC. The chain joins TRBV5-6 to TRBJ2-1; 12 bases agree with TRBD2. CDR1 SGHDT and CDR2 YYEEEE come from the germline V gene. Trimming cost V 4 bases and J 2 bases; bases outside gene matches: 4. The CDR3 contains 16 residues.

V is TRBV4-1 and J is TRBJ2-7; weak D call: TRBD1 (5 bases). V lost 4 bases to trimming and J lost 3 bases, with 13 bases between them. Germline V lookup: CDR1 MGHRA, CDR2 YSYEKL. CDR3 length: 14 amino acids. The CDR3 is CASSRVPDNYEQYF. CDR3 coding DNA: TGCGCCAGCAGCCGAGTCCCGGACAACTACGAGCAGTACTTC.

Here the CDR3 reads CATSRVGRESFTGELFF. The CDR3, as DNA: TGTGCCACCAGCAGAGTCGGGCGAGAGAGCTTCACCGGGGAGCTGTTTTTT. V usage is TRBV15 and J usage is TRBJ2-2; no clear D gene. The CDR3 extends over 17 amino acids. V was trimmed by 1 base and J by 4 bases, leaving 16 bases between them. Germline V gene sequence: CDR1 LNHNV, CDR2 YYDKDF (reference sequence). Full variable domain (missing parts from reference TRBV15 and TRBJ2-2): DAMVIQNPRYQVTQFGKPVTLSCSQTLNHNVMYWYQQKSSQAPKLLFHYYDKDFNNEADTPDNFQSRRPNTSFCFLDIRSPGLGDTAMYLCATSRVGRESFTGELFFGEGSRLTVL.